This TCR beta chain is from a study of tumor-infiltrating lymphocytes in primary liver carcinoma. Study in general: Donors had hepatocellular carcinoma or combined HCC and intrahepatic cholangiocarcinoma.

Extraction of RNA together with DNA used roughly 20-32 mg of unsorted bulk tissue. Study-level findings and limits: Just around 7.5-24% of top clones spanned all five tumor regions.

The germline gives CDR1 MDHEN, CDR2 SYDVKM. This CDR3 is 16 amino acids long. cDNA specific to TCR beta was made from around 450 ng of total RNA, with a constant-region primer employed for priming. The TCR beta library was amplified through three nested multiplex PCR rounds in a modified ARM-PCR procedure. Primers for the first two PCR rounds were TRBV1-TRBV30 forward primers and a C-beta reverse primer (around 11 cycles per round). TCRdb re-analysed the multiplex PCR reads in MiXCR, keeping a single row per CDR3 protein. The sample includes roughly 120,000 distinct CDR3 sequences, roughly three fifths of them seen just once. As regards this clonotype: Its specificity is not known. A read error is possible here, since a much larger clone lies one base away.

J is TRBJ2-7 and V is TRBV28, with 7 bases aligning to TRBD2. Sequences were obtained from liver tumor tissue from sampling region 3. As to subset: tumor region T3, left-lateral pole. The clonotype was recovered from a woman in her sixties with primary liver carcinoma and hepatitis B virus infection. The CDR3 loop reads CVSSLSAGTFSYEQYF. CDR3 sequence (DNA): TGTGTCAGCAGTTTATCAGCGGGAACCTTCTCCTACGAGCAGTACTTC.